Here is one T cell receptor (beta chain) with its context. The antigen remains unidentified. The CDR3 is 14 residues long. V was cut by 10 bases and J by 11 bases, with 21 bases left in between. CDR1 LNHDA and CDR2 SQIVND come from the germline V gene (reference sequence). Sequencing was performed with immunoSEQ multiplex PCR; in TCRdb, only in-frame clones are kept and a portion is missing. The data hold some 150,000 clones, with about 92% observed a single time. This sample is drawn from a study of T cell responses to AZD1222 COVID-19 vaccine. Study observations and caveats: Of the AZD1222 recipients, only five or six were seropositive at baseline.

The TCR was taken from an adult in good health. The chain couples TRBV19 to TRBJ1-6, with a tentative D call TRBD1 (5 bases). The sequencing used peripheral blood, collected on day 0 of AZD1222 vaccination. The CDR3: CATLPHGAPTPLHF. CDR3 coding DNA: TGTGCCACCCTACCCCACGGGGCGCCGACACCCCTCCACTTT. The full variable domain, rest sourced from reference TRBV19 and TRBJ1-6, is DGGITQSPKYLFRKEGQNVTLSCEQNLNHDAMYWYRQDPGQGLRLIYYSQIVNDFQKGDIAEGYSVSREKKESFPLTVTSAQKNPTAFYLCATLPHGAPTPLHFGNGTRLTVT.